A selection of T cell receptor beta chains follows, all from one sample in a study of T cell changes during pregnancy in multiple sclerosis. Data came from immunoSEQ multiplex PCR; TCRdb stores just in-frame clones and leaves some out. There are fewer than 85,000 clones in the sample; more than 90% occur only once, and 1.1% lies in the top ten. This specimen was peripheral blood, taken in the second trimester of pregnancy. These receptors originate from a female donor with multiple sclerosis, enrolled in a pregnancy study. CDR3s include the opening cysteine and the closing phenylalanine or tryptophan. A D gene is named only where the DNA matches it firmly. Size is stated for part of the rows, as once, few or many counts, or as a class when the clone is expanded.

size	D	J	V	CDR3	DNA
NA	NA	TRBJ2-1	TRBV11-2	CASSHLLSVVDNEQFF	TGTGCCAGCAGCCACCTCTTGAGTGTAGTGGACAATGAGCAGTTCTTC
NA	TRBD1	TRBJ1-5	TRBV4-1	CASKGQGEGRNQPQHF	TGCGCCAGCAAGGGACAGGGGGAAGGGCGCAATCAGCCCCAGCATTTT
NA	TRBD2	TRBJ2-1	TRBV19	CASSILLAGYNEQFF	TGTGCCAGTAGTATTTTGCTAGCGGGATACAATGAGCAGTTCTTC
once	TRBD2	TRBJ2-1	TRBV19	CASKEGRTSGGNEQFF	TGTGCCAGTAAGGAAGGTAGGACTAGCGGAGGCAATGAGCAGTTCTTC
NA	TRBD1	TRBJ2-6	TRBV2	CASRVLSGTGRSGANVLTF	TGTGCCAGCAGGGTCCTTTCCGGGACAGGTCGCTCTGGGGCCAACGTCCTGACTTTC
NA	TRBD2	TRBJ2-7	TRBV18	CASSPGLANNYEQYF	TGTGCCAGCTCACCAGGACTAGCGAACAACTACGAGCAGTACTTC
NA	TRBD1	TRBJ2-3	TRBV27	CASSSRLTGVLTDTQYF	TGTGCCAGCAGTTCGAGGTTGACAGGGGTCCTCACAGATACGCAGTATTTT
NA	TRBD2	TRBJ2-7	TRBV7-9	CASSFGGSPNSYEQYF	TGTGCCAGCAGCTTTGGCGGGAGTCCCAACTCCTACGAGCAGTACTTC
NA	NA	TRBJ2-7	TRBV7-3	CASSLTAGTNYEQYF	TGTGCCAGCAGCTTAACGGCCGGGACAAACTACGAGCAGTACTTC
NA	NA	TRBJ1-1	TRBV11-2	CASSLSFALNTEAFF	TGTGCCAGCAGCTTATCATTCGCGCTGAACACTGAAGCTTTCTTT
NA	TRBD2	TRBJ2-5	TRBV2	CASRLAGGGVETQYF	TGTGCCAGCAGGCTAGCGGGAGGGGGCGTAGAGACCCAGTACTTC
NA	TRBD1	TRBJ1-1	TRBV10-2	CATLQGKAEAFF	TGCGCCACGTTACAGGGGAAGGCTGAAGCTTTCTTT
NA	TRBD2	TRBJ2-1	TRBV10-1	CASSPSGRAGNEQFF	TGCGCCAGCAGCCCTAGCGGGAGGGCCGGCAATGAGCAGTTCTTC
NA	TRBD1	TRBJ1-4	TRBV19	CASRMNSGQGNEKLFF	TGTGCCAGCCGAATGAATAGTGGACAGGGCAATGAAAAACTGTTTTTT
NA	NA	TRBJ1-2	TRBV6-5	CASSYAGVDYGYTF	TGTGCCAGCAGTTATGCAGGGGTGGACTATGGCTACACCTTC
NA	NA	TRBJ1-3	TRBV6-1	CASSGTPGNTIYF	TGTGCCAGCAGTGGGACACCGGGAAACACCATATATTTT
NA	TRBD2	TRBJ2-1	TRBV23-1	CAETRLGLAGAHEQFF	TGCGCCGAAACCCGCCTGGGACTAGCGGGAGCCCATGAGCAGTTCTTC
NA	TRBD2	TRBJ2-1	TRBV5-6	CASTQGLAGGRYNEQFF	TGTGCCAGCACCCAGGGACTAGCGGGGGGGAGATACAATGAGCAGTTCTTC
NA	TRBD1	TRBJ1-2	TRBV5-4	CASSRQGIANYGYTF	TGTGCCAGCAGCCGACAGGGGATAGCTAACTATGGCTACACCTTC
NA	NA	TRBJ2-1	TRBV5-6	CASSLVEAFNEQFF	TGTGCCAGCAGCTTGGTGGAGGCATTCAATGAGCAGTTCTTC
once	NA	TRBJ1-1	TRBV27	CASRETGLYTEAFF	TGTGCCAGCAGGGAAACAGGGTTGTACACTGAAGCTTTCTTT
NA	TRBD1	TRBJ1-5	TRBV5-1	CASSLTGGPSNQPQHF	TGCGCCAGCAGCTTAACAGGGGGACCTAGCAATCAGCCCCAGCATTTT
once	TRBD1	TRBJ1-1	TRBV28	CASSPGGRTEAFF	TGTGCCAGCAGTCCAGGGGGGAGGACTGAAGCTTTCTTT
NA	TRBD2	TRBJ2-2	TRBV11-3	CASSTGLAGGTNTGELFF	TGTGCCAGCAGCACCGGACTAGCGGGAGGCACGAACACCGGGGAGCTGTTTTTT
NA	TRBD2	TRBJ2-7	TRBV27	CATGGRAYEQYF	TGTGCCACTGGCGGGAGGGCCTACGAGCAGTACTTC
NA	NA	TRBJ1-1	TRBV4-3	CASSQDLRRGTEAFF	TGCGCCAGCAGCCAAGATTTGCGACGCGGCACTGAAGCTTTCTTT
few	NA	TRBJ2-5	TRBV6-4	CASSDSMRTEETQYF	TGTGCCAGCAGTGACTCTATGCGTACTGAAGAGACCCAGTACTTC
NA	NA	TRBJ2-6	TRBV28	CASSLRRASGANVLTF	TGTGCCAGCAGTTTGAGGCGGGCCTCTGGGGCCAACGTCCTGACTTTC
NA	TRBD1	TRBJ1-2	TRBV11-2	CASSLTGVKNYGYTF	TGTGCCAGCAGCTTAACAGGGGTTAAAAACTATGGCTACACCTTC
NA	TRBD2	TRBJ2-7	TRBV7-2	CASSRNSGSISYEQYF	TGTGCCAGCAGCCGGAATAGCGGGAGTATTTCCTACGAGCAGTACTTC
few	NA	TRBJ2-2	TRBV6-4	CASSALVGTGELFF	TGTGCCAGCAGTGCGCTAGTCGGAACCGGGGAGCTGTTTTTT
NA	NA	TRBJ2-2	TRBV19	CASSRQTNTGELFF	TGTGCCAGTAGTCGTCAGACAAACACCGGGGAGCTGTTTTTT
NA	TRBD1	TRBJ2-3	TRBV7-8	CASSFLGQGPTDTQYF	TGTGCCAGCAGCTTTCTTGGACAGGGCCCCACAGATACGCAGTATTTT
once	NA	TRBJ1-3	TRBV21-1	CASSKSLRGQDVSGNTIYF	TGTGCCAGCAGCAAAAGTTTAAGGGGACAAGATGTCTCTGGAAACACCATATATTTT
NA	NA	TRBJ2-5	TRBV5-4	CASSLGTEETQYF	TGTGCCAGCAGCTTGGGGACAGAAGAGACCCAGTACTTC
NA	TRBD2	TRBJ2-7	TRBV29-1	CSVAGGPRNEQYF	TGCAGCGTTGCGGGAGGGCCTCGAAACGAGCAGTACTTC
NA	TRBD1	TRBJ1-2	TRBV5-6	CASSFTRGNYGYTF	TGTGCCAGCAGCTTCACCAGGGGGAACTATGGCTACACCTTC
NA	TRBD2	TRBJ2-7	TRBV7-8	CASSLLGTSNEQYF	TGTGCCAGCAGCCTACTGGGGACTAGCAACGAGCAGTACTTC
NA	TRBD2	TRBJ2-7	TRBV13	CASSSPPAGTYEQYF	TGTGCCAGCAGCTCCCCCCCAGCGGGGACCTACGAGCAGTACTTC
NA	NA	TRBJ2-2	TRBV7-9	CASSPQGTGELFF	TGTGCCAGCAGCCCTCAGGGAACCGGGGAGCTGTTTTTT
NA	TRBD2	TRBJ2-2	TRBV2	CASVSAGGGTGELFF	TGTGCCAGCGTGTCGGCGGGAGGGGGCACCGGGGAGCTGTTTTTT
NA	NA	TRBJ2-7	TRBV28	CASAREQDPYEQYF	TGTGCCAGCGCAAGGGAACAGGACCCGTACGAGCAGTACTTC
NA	NA	TRBJ2-1	TRBV9	CASSAGYNEQFF	TGTGCCAGCAGTGCAGGTTACAATGAGCAGTTCTTC
NA	TRBD1	TRBJ2-1	TRBV7-9	CASSFRQGQGEQFF	TGTGCCAGCAGCTTCCGACAGGGGCAGGGTGAGCAGTTCTTC
NA	TRBD1	TRBJ2-1	TRBV29-1	CSAQTGDWYNEQFF	TGCAGCGCCCAGACAGGGGATTGGTACAATGAGCAGTTCTTC
NA	NA	TRBJ2-1	TRBV30	CAWGQYSYNEQFF	TGTGCCTGGGGACAGTACTCCTACAATGAGCAGTTCTTC
NA	NA	TRBJ2-1	TRBV11-3	CASSNNRAGRRQFF	TGTGCCAGCAGCAACAACCGGGCGGGCCGCAGGCAGTTCTTC
NA	TRBD1	TRBJ1-4	TRBV10-2	CASSGGQGLREKLFF	TGCGCCAGCAGTGGGGGACAGGGGCTTCGTGAAAAACTGTTTTTT
NA	NA	TRBJ2-3	TRBV11-2	CASSRLGSFTDTQYF	TGTGCCAGCAGCCGCCTGGGGAGTTTCACAGATACGCAGTATTTT
NA	NA	TRBJ2-3	TRBV10-3	CAISENVLGDTQYF	TGTGCCATCAGTGAGAACGTCCTGGGCGATACGCAGTATTTT
NA	NA	TRBJ2-5	TRBV18	CASSPEADGGETQYF	TGTGCCAGCTCACCAGAGGCAGACGGCGGCGAGACCCAGTACTTC
NA	TRBD1	TRBJ2-7	TRBV18	CASSPDRALYSYEQYF	TGTGCCAGCTCACCCGACAGGGCCCTCTACTCCTACGAGCAGTACTTC